The clone carrying this TCR beta chain was recorded once. Its antigen is not known. The sample belongs to a study of a mutant IDH1 vaccine in newly diagnosed glioma. The overall study: Earlier therapy was either radiotherapy, temozolomide, or both, and most got both.

The data were produced by immunoSEQ multiplex PCR, yet TCRdb's version contains in-frame clones alone and is incomplete. The sample includes 85,000 to 100,000 clones, roughly 89% of them seen just once. As for time point: baseline, week 1 (first vaccination visit). Specified treatment: pre-vaccination baseline after standard-of-care therapy. The donor cohort comprised cases of new WHO grade 3 or 4 IDH1-mutant, ATRX-lost astrocytoma. The study's findings and limits: Apparently unrelated to pseudoprogression were changes in the top peripheral T cell clonotypes. Immune responses induced by the vaccine were seen in 93.3% of patients, spanning multiple MHC alleles.

The clonotype was recovered from a woman between 45 and 60 years old with glioma. The sequenced sample was PBMCs, obtained from a glioma patient treated with radiotherapy, temozolomide or both.

The CDR3 sequence is CASSPSARDGGYTF. Here the CDR3 DNA reads TGTGCCAGCTCACCCTCCGCCAGGGATGGAGGCTACACCTTC. The rearrangement links TRBV18 to TRBJ1-2; maybe TRBD1 (5 bases). V gave up 3 bases and J gave up 8 bases, with 16 bases separating them. Germline V gene lookup returns CDR1 KGHSH and CDR2 LQKENI. The CDR3 has 14 amino acids.